This T cell receptor beta chain was observed in a study of cytomegalovirus exposure and HLA in healthy donors. Study-wide results and caveats: Cytomegalovirus association was listed for 164 TCR beta chains. Among immune exposure information, only CMV serostatus was available.

Comment on this clone: The antigen remains undetermined.

Germline-derived CDR1 and CDR2 are SGHVS and FNYEAQ. The CDR3 has 14 residues. Trimming stripped 8 bases from V and 3 bases from J, with 13 bases between. 60 Vbeta and 13 Jbeta primers were used in PCR. The method was immunoSEQ multiplex PCR; TCRdb's version includes in-frame clones alone and lacks a portion of them. The sample holds 130,000 or so clones. The TCR sequence derives from a middle-aged woman in good health and CMV-seropositive. V is TRBV7-6 and J is TRBJ2-2, with D possibly being TRBD2 (6 bases). The sequenced sample consisted of PBMCs. The CDR3 DNA follows: TGTGCCAGCCGGGGACTGCCAGACACCGGGGAGCTGTTTTTT. Its protein is CASRGLPDTGELFF.